This TCR beta chain is drawn from a study of cytomegalovirus exposure and HLA in healthy donors. Study-wide points: CMV serostatus alone was available as immune exposure information. The study assumed roughly uniform donor sequencing depth for presence/absence analyses.

As regards this clone: What it binds is unknown.

V trimming: 5 bases; J trimming: 3 bases; junction bases outside the gene matches: 10. CDR3 size: 16 residues. The V gene's germline CDR1 is SGHRS and CDR2 YFSETQ. 13 Jbeta primers and 60 Vbeta primers were used for the PCR. Original processing notes: Tens of millions of unique TCR beta chains, some 11 million shared, were counted in a later analysis. Sequenced by immunoSEQ multiplex PCR; TCRdb stores in-frame clones only, minus some. The DNA gave D and trimming, while V, J and clone size come from that table. The repertoire holds roughly 98,000 clones, with around four fifths as singletons. The V and J genes are TRBV5-1 and TRBJ2-3, with 9 bases fitting TRBD1. Material: PBMCs. This TCR derives from a man aged 35-49 years in good health and CMV-seronegative. DNA of the CDR3: TGCGCCAGCAGTCTATCCGGGACAGGGTTTACAGATACGCAGTATTTT. Residues: CASSLSGTGFTDTQYF.